The T cell receptor (beta chain) described here comes from a study of T cell repertoires in cytomegalovirus infection. Study at large: Peptides in the study included HLA-C-restricted and HLA-B-restricted CMV epitopes. From public TCR beta signatures came an indication of both CMV infection and matching HLA type. General study points: Clonotypes of TCR beta that were HLA-C-restricted and CMV-specific dominated the ex vivo response. Carriage of CMV together with the relevant HLA was identifiable through cumulative public TCR beta family frequency.

MiXCR was run by TCRdb on the reads, yielding one entry per CDR3 protein. The table lists about 83,000 distinct CDR3 sequences, more than 20% of them singletons. Only a few counts were recorded for this clonotype. What it binds is not known. This TCR was recovered from a human donor in good health (CMV status not recorded). Some clones in this sample may be carry-over from other donors' samples. The sequenced sample was CD8+ T cells from cultured PBMCs, obtained from culture after CMV antigen stimulation.

The DNA of the CDR3 is TGTGCCAGCAGCCCGGTGACTCGTGCCCACGAGCAGTACTTC. It encodes CASSPVTRAHEQYF. This chain uses TRBV14 with TRBJ2-7; D not certain. The CDR3 runs to 14 residues. V lost 4 bases to trimming and J lost 5 bases, with 15 bases between them. CDR1 is SGHDN, CDR2 FVKESK, per germline.